This TCR beta chain appears in the sequencing data of a study of shared clonotypes between healthy human individuals. Overall study: The study used three CD4 naive, three CD4 memory, two CD8 naive and one CD8 memory plate per donor.

Assay: immunoSEQ multiplex PCR; the TCRdb copy retains only in-frame clones and omits some. The sample records about 1.1 million clones, approximately 78% being singletons. Germline V gives CDR1 SGHNT, CDR2 YYREEE (reference sequence). Deletions cut 0 bases from V and 3 bases from J, with 6 bases between. This CDR3 has 14 amino acids. With regard to this clone: A much larger clone sits a single nucleotide away, making a read error possible. Within the sample, other DNA sequences also encode this same CDR3.

Free of recent acute infections or vaccinations, the donors were healthy HIV-negative adults. The sequence was collected from a man younger than 35 in good health. Some clones in this sample may be carry-over from other donors' samples. The material sequenced was memory CD4+ T cells from PBMCs. The sample's subset: CD45RA-negative fraction. The V call is TRBV5-4, the J call TRBJ2-2; D could derive from TRBD1 or TRBD2 (5 bases each). CDR3 in amino acids: CASSLGGDTGELFF. CDR3 bases: TGTGCCAGCAGCTTGGGAGGGGACACCGGGGAGCTGTTTTTT.